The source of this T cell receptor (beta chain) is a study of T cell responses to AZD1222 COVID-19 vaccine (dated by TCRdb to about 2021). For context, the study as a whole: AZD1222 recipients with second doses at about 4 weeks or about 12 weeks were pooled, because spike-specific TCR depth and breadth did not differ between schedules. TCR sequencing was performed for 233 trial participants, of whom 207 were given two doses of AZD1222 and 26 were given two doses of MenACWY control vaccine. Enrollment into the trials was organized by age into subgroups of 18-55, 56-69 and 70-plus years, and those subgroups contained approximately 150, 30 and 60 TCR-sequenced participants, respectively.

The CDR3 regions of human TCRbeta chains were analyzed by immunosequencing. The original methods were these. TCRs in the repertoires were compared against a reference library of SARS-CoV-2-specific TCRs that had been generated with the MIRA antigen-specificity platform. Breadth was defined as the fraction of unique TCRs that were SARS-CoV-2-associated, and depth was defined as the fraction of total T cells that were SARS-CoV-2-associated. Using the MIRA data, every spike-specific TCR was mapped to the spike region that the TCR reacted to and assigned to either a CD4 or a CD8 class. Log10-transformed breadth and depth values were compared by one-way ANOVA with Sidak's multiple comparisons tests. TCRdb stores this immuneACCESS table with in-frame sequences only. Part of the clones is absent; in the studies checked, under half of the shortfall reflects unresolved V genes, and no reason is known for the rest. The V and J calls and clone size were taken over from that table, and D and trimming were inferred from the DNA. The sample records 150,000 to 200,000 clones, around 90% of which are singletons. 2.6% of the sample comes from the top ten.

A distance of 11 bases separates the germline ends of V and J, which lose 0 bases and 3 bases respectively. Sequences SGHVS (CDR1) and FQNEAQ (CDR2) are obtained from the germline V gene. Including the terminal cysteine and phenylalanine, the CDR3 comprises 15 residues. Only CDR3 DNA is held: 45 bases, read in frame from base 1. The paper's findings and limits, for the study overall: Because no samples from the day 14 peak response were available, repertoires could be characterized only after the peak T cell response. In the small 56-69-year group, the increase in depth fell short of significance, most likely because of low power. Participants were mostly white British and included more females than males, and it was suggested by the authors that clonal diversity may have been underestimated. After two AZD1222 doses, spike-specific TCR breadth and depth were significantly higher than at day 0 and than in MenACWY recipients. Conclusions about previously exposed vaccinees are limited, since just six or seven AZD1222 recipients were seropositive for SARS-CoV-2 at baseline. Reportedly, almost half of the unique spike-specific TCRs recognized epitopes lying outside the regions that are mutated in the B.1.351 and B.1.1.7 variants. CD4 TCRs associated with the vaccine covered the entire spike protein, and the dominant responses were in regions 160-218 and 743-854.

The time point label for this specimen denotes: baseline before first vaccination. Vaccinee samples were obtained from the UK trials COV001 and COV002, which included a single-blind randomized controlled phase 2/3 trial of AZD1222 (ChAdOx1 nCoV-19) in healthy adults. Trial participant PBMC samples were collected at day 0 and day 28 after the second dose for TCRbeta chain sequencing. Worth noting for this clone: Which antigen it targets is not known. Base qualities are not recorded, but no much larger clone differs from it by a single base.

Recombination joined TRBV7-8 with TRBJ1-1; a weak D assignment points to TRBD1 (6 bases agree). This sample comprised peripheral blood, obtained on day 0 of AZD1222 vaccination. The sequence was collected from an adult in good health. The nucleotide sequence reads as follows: TGTGCCAGCAGCTTAGCGATAGGGGGAGACACTGAAGCTTTCTTT. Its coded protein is CASSLAIGGDTEAFF.